The T cell receptor (beta chain) under discussion was sequenced for a study of regulatory T cells in long-lasting Graves disease (dated by TCRdb to the early 2020s). About the full investigation: Persistent Graves' disease was defined as persistently positive TSH receptor autoantibodies together with antithyroid drug treatment for over 5 years. Persistent Graves' disease patients were compared with newly diagnosed Graves' disease patients by peripheral blood TCR sequencing and RNA sequencing. Persistent Graves' disease patients in the clinical cohort had taken antithyroid drugs for roughly 10 years on average. The study was conducted in China and was registered as a clinical trial. A total of around 33 samples were covered by TCR sequencing, comprising approximately 13 persistent and approximately 20 newly diagnosed Graves' disease patients.

V lost 6 bases and J lost 5 bases, and the count of bases not matched to a germline gene is 7. CDR1 and CDR2, per the germline V gene, are MDHEN and SYDVKM. There are 15 amino acids in the CDR3, from cysteine to phenylalanine inclusive. Here the CDR3 DNA is all that survives: 45 bases in frame from base 1. This clonotype was counted ten times or more. There is no known antigen for this receptor. Base qualities are not recorded, but no much larger clone differs from it by a single base. Broader findings and caveats from the paper: Persistent disease showed preferential use of TRBV28, TRBJ1-2 and TRBJ2-5, whereas newly diagnosed disease favored TRBV20-1 and TRBJ2-1. Compared with newly diagnosed patients, patients with persistent Graves' disease had lower TCR Shannon entropy and fewer highly expanded clones, which suggests clonal expansion. A larger number of public clonotypes was shared among persistent patients (approximately 3,000) than among newly diagnosed patients (around 970). As a limitation, the authors acknowledged that the small sample size may reduce accuracy. Sequencing and analysis were restricted to the TCR beta chain. Because the primary lesion, thyroid tissue, could not be accessed, the study looked at peripheral blood alone.

To prepare the library, multiplex PCR was applied. The sample was run on an Illumina HiSeq 4000. To build TCR beta libraries, CDR3 regions were amplified by Arm-PCR using iRepertoire HTBI primers. Before sequencing, the PCR products went through gel purification. Per the original workflow: Across samples, 60 to 70 TRBV and 12 to 15 TRBJ segments were identified and used for gene usage analysis of CDR3 amino acid clonotypes. COPE and FqMerger were used to merge the filtered high-quality paired reads into contigs. BLAST was used to align contigs to IMGT TRBV, TRBD and TRBJ reference genes, with CDR3 defined following IMGT. Any clonotype with a frequency above 0.1% was classified as a highly expanded clone. Shannon entropy was used to measure repertoire diversity, and the Gini coefficient was used to measure V-J evenness. Clonotypes shared by more than one individual were considered public. The public sequencing data were trimmed at Q25 with fastp and processed into clonotypes with MiXCR by TCRdb, which kept only in-frame beta chains. A single entry per CDR3 protein holds the most common genes and DNA from its merged rows. The authors' filters were not applied to this entry. This sample has 350,000 to 500,000 distinct CDR3 sequences in its table, and roughly a fifth of those were observed once. The ten largest make up roughly an eighth of the sample.

Sample time point, as interpreted from the label and publication: persistent/refractory GD, antithyroid drugs over 5 years with positive TRAb. For both TCR sequencing and RNA sequencing, RNA was extracted from PBMCs in TRIzol. The diagnosis of Graves' disease was made according to American Thyroid Association guidelines. Patients were recruited from an endocrinology department in Xi'an, China. From each patient, approximately 10 milliliters of peripheral blood was collected into an EDTA anticoagulant tube. Ficoll Paque Plus density gradient separation was used to isolate PBMCs, and no further T cell sorting was done. RNA quality was checked with an Agilent 2100 Bioanalyzer and agarose gel, and concentration with a NanoDrop 2000.

This sequence originates from a female donor with Graves disease. The sample consisted of peripheral blood mononuclear cells (PBMCs), taken when the disease was refractory, from a patient treated with antithyroid drugs. The chain is made from TRBV28 and TRBJ2-5, with 12 bases aligning to TRBD2. CDR3 sequence: CASSRTSGMWETQYF. The base sequence is TGTGCCAGCAGCCGGACTAGCGGGATGTGGGAGACCCAGTACTTC.